This T cell receptor (beta chain) was identified during a study of blood T cell repertoires in COVID-19. The CDR3 is made up of 14 amino acids. In germline, CDR1 is MGHRA, CDR2 YSYEKL. Trimming removed 3 bases from V and 0 bases from J, with 8 bases in between. In the original processing: Amplification of reference gene primers was used by the study to estimate nucleated cell counts. Produced via immunoSEQ multiplex PCR; TCRdb's table is partial and in-frame only. V, J and clone size were drawn from that table, and D and trimming were deduced from the DNA. The data hold 200,000 to 250,000 clones, with roughly 81% observed a single time.

This receptor was identified in a man aged 40-49 years with acute or convalescent COVID-19. V usage is TRBV4-1 and J usage is TRBJ1-1; D might be TRBD1 (6 bases). The source material was peripheral blood. The CDR3 reads CASSHGQLNTEAFF. CDR3 coding DNA: TGCGCCAGCAGCCATGGACAGTTGAACACTGAAGCTTTCTTT.